The clone carrying this T cell receptor beta chain was observed at least ten times. Its cognate antigen is unknown. Germline assignment: CDR1 LGHNA and CDR2 YNFKEQ. The CDR3 loop spans 12 amino acids. V shed 4 bases and J shed 8 bases, with 11 bases lying between them. TCRdb fed the 5' RACE reads into MiXCR, producing one record per CDR3 protein. Of roughly 130,000 distinct CDR3 sequences in the sample, about 7% were seen once. The sample comes from a study of CD8 T cells in ankylosing spondylitis. Study-wide findings and caveats: Existing reports had already noted some motif variants in reactive arthritis synovial fluid and blood. Clones linked to the disease showed a CD8+ phenotype. They occurred at relatively low frequencies in peripheral blood.

The TCR originated in a male donor with ankylosing spondylitis or in good health (not recorded which). This rearrangement joins TRBV4-2 to TRBJ1-2, with D uncertain. The material sequenced was blood, either unsorted or a sorted T cell fraction (not recorded which). The CDR3 sequence: CASSPGVPGYTF. DNA for the CDR3: TGTGCCAGCAGCCCCGGAGTCCCGGGCTACACCTTC.